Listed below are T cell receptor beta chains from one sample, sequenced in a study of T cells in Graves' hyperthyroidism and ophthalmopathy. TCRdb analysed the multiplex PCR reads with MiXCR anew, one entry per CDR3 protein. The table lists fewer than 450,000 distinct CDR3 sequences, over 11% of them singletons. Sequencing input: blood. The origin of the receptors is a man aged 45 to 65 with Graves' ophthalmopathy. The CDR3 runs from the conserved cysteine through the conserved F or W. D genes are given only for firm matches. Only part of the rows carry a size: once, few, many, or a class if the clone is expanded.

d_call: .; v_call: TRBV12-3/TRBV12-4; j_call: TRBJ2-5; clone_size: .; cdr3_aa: CASSYSGSGETQYF; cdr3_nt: TGTGCCAGCAGTTATTCAGGGAGCGGGGAGACCCAGTACTTC
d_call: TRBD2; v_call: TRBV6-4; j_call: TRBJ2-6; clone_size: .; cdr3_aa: CASSESGSSGANVLTF; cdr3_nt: TGTGCCAGCAGTGAAAGCGGGAGCTCTGGGGCCAACGTCCTGACTTTC
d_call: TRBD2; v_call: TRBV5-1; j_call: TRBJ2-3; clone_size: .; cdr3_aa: CASSLGSGRETDTQYF; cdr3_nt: TGCGCCAGCAGCTTGGGAAGCGGGAGAGAAACAGATACGCAGTATTTT
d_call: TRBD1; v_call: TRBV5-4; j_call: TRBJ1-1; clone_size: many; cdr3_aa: CASRQGTTEAFF; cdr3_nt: TGTGCCAGCCGACAGGGGACCACTGAAGCTTTCTTT
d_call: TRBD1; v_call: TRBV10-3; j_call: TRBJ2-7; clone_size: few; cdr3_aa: CAISVGGQVAEQYF; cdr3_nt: TGTGCCATCAGTGTTGGGGGACAGGTCGCTGAGCAGTACTTC
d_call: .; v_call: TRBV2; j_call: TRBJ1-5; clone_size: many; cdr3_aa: CASSEEGAGQPQHF; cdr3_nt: TGTGCCAGCAGTGAAGAAGGGGCGGGGCAGCCCCAGCATTTT
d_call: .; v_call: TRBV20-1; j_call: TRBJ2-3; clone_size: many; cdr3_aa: CSARESTTQPDTQYF; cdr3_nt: TGCAGTGCTAGAGAATCCACTACCCAACCAGATACGCAGTATTTT
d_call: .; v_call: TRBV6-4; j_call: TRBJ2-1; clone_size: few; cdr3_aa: CASSDSAGATYNEQFF; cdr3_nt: TGTGCCAGCAGTGACTCAGCCGGGGCTACCTACAATGAGCAGTTCTTC
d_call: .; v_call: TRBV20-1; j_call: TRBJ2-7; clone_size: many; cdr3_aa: CSATPGSYEQYF; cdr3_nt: TGCAGTGCTACCCCGGGCTCCTACGAGCAGTACTTC
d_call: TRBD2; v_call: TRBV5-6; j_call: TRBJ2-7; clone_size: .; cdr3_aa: CASSFPGLAGVSYEQYF; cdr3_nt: TGTGCCAGCAGCTTTCCGGGACTAGCGGGAGTTTCGTACGAGCAGTACTTC
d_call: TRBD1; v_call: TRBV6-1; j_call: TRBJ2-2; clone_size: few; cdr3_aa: CASSSPVGTEGTGELFF; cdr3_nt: TGTGCCAGCAGTTCGCCGGTTGGGACAGAGGGCACCGGGGAGCTGTTTTTT
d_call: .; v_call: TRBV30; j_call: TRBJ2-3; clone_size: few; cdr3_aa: CAWSFSVGIGDTQYF; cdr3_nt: TGTGCCTGGAGTTTTAGTGTCGGGATTGGAGATACGCAGTATTTT
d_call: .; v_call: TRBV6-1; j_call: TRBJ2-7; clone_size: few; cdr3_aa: CASSGAGEWEQYF; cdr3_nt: TGTGCCAGCAGTGGGGCCGGGGAGTGGGAGCAGTACTTC
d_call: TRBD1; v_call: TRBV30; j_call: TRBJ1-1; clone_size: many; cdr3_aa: CAIQGAINTEAFF; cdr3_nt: TGTGCCATACAGGGGGCGATTAACACTGAAGCTTTCTTT
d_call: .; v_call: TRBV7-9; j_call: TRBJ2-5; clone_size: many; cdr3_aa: CASSQPGIRETQYF; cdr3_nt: TGTGCCAGCAGCCAACCAGGGATTCGGGAGACCCAGTACTTC
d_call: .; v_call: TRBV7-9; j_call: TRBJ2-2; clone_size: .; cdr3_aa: CASSLTSRSGGELFF; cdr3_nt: TGTGCCAGCAGCCTGACTAGTCGTTCGGGCGGGGAGCTGTTTTTT
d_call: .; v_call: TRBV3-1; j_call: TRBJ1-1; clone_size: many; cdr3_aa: CASSHRNVAEAFF; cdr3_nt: TGTGCCAGCAGCCACCGGAACGTGGCTGAAGCTTTCTTT
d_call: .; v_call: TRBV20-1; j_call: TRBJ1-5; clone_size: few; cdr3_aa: CSARFAGAGQPQHF; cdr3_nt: TGCAGTGCTAGATTTGCGGGGGCCGGTCAGCCCCAGCATTTT
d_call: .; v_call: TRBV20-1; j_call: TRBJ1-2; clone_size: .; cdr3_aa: CSARGGNYGYTF; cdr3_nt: TGCAGTGCTAGGGGGGGAAACTATGGCTACACCTTC
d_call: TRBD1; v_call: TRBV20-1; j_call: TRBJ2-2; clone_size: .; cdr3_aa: CSARQGRNTGELFF; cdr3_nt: TGCAGTGCTCGACAGGGTCGTAACACCGGGGAGCTGTTTTTT